The sequence of this TCR beta chain was determined in a study of OX40 agonist ivuxolimab in advanced cancers. Regarding the study in general: The costimulatory receptor OX40 (CD134) was targeted by ivuxolimab, a fully human IgG2 agonistic monoclonal antibody. Three dose-escalation patients achieved partial responses, one with hepatocellular carcinoma and two with cutaneous melanoma. The purpose of peripheral TCRbeta sequencing was to test whether ivuxolimab changed TCR sequence diversity and led to clonal T-cell expansion. A male proportion of 82.7% and a mean age of roughly 55 years, ranging from about 23 to 90, were recorded for the dose-escalation cohort. Intravenous ivuxolimab was administered to patients every 2 weeks at six dose levels: 0.01, 0.1, 0.3, 1.5, 3 and 10 mg/kg. Patients were allowed to have had prior anti-PD-1, anti-PD-L1 or anti-CTLA-4 therapy, and around two fifths of the dose-escalation patients had been treated with checkpoint inhibitors. Of the roughly 52 dose-escalation patients, hepatocellular carcinoma was present in about 20, melanoma in roughly 15, renal cell carcinoma in 9 and head and neck cancer in 9. The paper describes the monotherapy dose-escalation part (N of about 50 patients) of the phase I trial of ivuxolimab.

Patients with a history of autoimmune disease or receiving systemic immunosuppression were excluded from the trial. Peripheral blood for TCR sequencing was collected from all dose cohorts at baseline, on cycle 4 day 1, and on cycle 7 day 1. The samples were taken from a phase I, first-in-human, multicenter, open-label dose-escalation trial of ivuxolimab. Adults with locally advanced or metastatic head and neck squamous cell, hepatocellular, melanoma or renal cell carcinoma were enrolled in the trial. Before TCR sequencing, CD4+ T cells and CD8+ T cells from peripheral blood were sorted into separate populations. The study at large found these results: Low levels of normalized T-cell clonal expansion were also seen in some patients who did not respond. In partial responders in the 0.1-3.0 mg/kg groups, normalized peripheral clonal expansion was found to be among the lowest, especially among CD8+ T cells. The antigen specificity of the clonally expanded peripheral T cells was not determined. At doses of 0.1 to 3.0 mg/kg, clonal expansion of both CD4+ and CD8+ blood T cells was observed from baseline to week 6. After ivuxolimab, expanded clones were on average more numerous among CD8+ T cells than among CD4+ T cells.

Genomic DNA was extracted from sorted cells for sequencing of the TCRbeta CDR3 region. TCRbeta CDR3 regions were sequenced using the immunoSEQ Assay. TCRdb mirrors the immuneACCESS table, restricted to in-frame sequences. Some clones are absent from its copies; in checked studies, under half trace to an unresolved V gene, and the reason for the others is unknown. The table for this sample lists 98,000 or so clones; approximately 90% of them were counted only once. The ten largest clones take up under 0.85% of the sample. There are 14 amino acids in the CDR3, from cysteine to phenylalanine inclusive. Just CDR3 DNA is preserved here, 42 bases in frame from base 1. From a lookup of the germline V gene, CDR1 and CDR2 are SGHRS and YFSETQ. V gives up 6 bases and J gives up 0 bases, and the segment between their germline ends measures 12 bases. Concerning this clone: Its antigen is still unknown. Per-nucleotide qualities are absent, and no much larger clonotype sits a single base away.

This material consisted of CD4+ or CD8+ T cells sorted from blood, taken in a trial of the OX40 agonist ivuxolimab. The sequence links TRBV5-1 to TRBJ2-5; the D match is possibly TRBD1 or TRBD2, with 5 bases aligned in each. This TCR was recovered from an adult with an advanced solid tumor such as melanoma, head and neck, liver or kidney cancer. Here the CDR3 is given as CASKFGTDQETQYF. The sequence in DNA is TGCGCCAGCAAATTCGGGACGGACCAAGAGACCCAGTACTTC.